In this sample, the clone carrying this T cell receptor (beta chain) turned up many times. The antigen remains unidentified. Sequencing libraries for TCR beta were prepared with iRepertoire HTBI primers and Arm-PCR of CDR3 regions. Each CDR3 protein is one row after TCRdb ran MiXCR on the multiplex PCR reads. The sample contains about 420,000 distinct CDR3 sequences, about 15% of which appear only once. Time point meaning: newly diagnosed GD, antithyroid drugs for less than 3 months. PBMC-derived RNA was used for the TCR library. This record belongs to a study of regulatory T cells in long-lasting Graves disease. Whole-study findings and limits: Small numbers of samples may have cut accuracy.

V gave up 10 bases and J gave up 4 bases, with 18 bases separating them. The length of the CDR3 is 14 residues. In germline, CDR1 is SGHVS, CDR2 FQNEAQ. The same data also went into a second study, on T cells in Graves' hyperthyroidism and ophthalmopathy. As reported in that work: The diagnostic basis comprised clinical symptoms, serum thyroxine and TRAb, thyroid ultrasound and orbital computed tomography. Using the HTBI primer set, a first-round RT-PCR was run on the TCR CDR3. Prediction of ophthalmopathy progression came a median approximately 7 months pre-onset.

The clonotype comes from a woman younger than 35 with Graves disease. This chain uses TRBV7-8 with TRBJ2-3; D not certain. The material was peripheral blood mononuclear cells (PBMCs), obtained at new diagnosis, from a patient treated with antithyroid drugs. The CDR3 coding sequence is TGTGCCACAGGCCCCGTTTCAGTCCCAGATACGCAGTATTTT. Its translation is CATGPVSVPDTQYF.